The clone carrying this T cell receptor (beta chain) has just a few counts. Antigen specificity is unknown. TCRdb ran MiXCR on the 5' RACE reads and lists one entry per CDR3 protein. The table has about 250,000 distinct CDR3 sequences, roughly 25% seen once; the top ten hold roughly 0.67%. This entry belongs to a study of CD8 T cells in ankylosing spondylitis. Broader study findings: Matched ankylosing spondylitis synovial fluid reportedly contained a significantly enriched population of disease-linked clones.

The CDR3 sequence is 11 residues long. The germline V gene has CDR1 DFQATT and CDR2 SNEGSKA (reference sequence). The V end lost 6 bases, the J end lost 1 base, and 6 bases lay between the germline ends. The receptor was isolated from a male donor with ankylosing spondylitis or in good health (not recorded which). The sequencing input was blood, either unsorted or a sorted T cell fraction (not recorded which). The chain has TRBV20-1 and TRBJ1-1; D uncertain. Written as DNA, the CDR3 is TGCAGTGCGCGTAAGAACACTGAAGCTTTCTTT. It specifies CSARKNTEAFF.